This T cell receptor (beta chain) was identified in a study of response to subunit inactivated influenza vaccine. To note about this clonotype: Antigen unknown.

MiXCR, applied by TCRdb to the RT-PCR reads, yields one record per CDR3 protein. There are fewer than 800,000 distinct CDR3 sequences in the sample; 15% to 18% occur only once, and around 10% lies in the top ten. CDR1 is SNHLY and CDR2 is FYNNEI in the germline V gene. The CDR3 length is 16 residues. With 4 bases clipped from V and 1 base from J, the junction kept 4 bases outside the gene matches. Study-wide points: Few additional T cells are recruited per seasonal influenza vaccination, authors suggested.

The gene calls are TRBV2 and TRBJ2-6; 7 bases line up with TRBD1. This TCR came from a man aged 45 to 65 who received an inactivated influenza vaccine. The sequenced sample was PBMCs from blood, obtained 11 to 12 days after vaccination. CDR3: CASSVGQLSGANVLTF. DNA for the CDR3: TGTGCCAGCAGTGTGGGACAGCTTTCTGGGGCCAACGTCCTGACTTTC.